One sample yielded the 3 T cell receptor beta chains listed below, sequenced in a study of cytomegalovirus exposure and HLA in healthy donors. The study ran its PCR with 60 Vbeta and 13 Jbeta primers. Generated by immunoSEQ multiplex PCR, the TCRdb table keeps only in-frame clones and is missing some. The table lists roughly 150,000 clones, 75% of them singletons. Sequenced: PBMCs. These receptor sequences come from a female donor in good health and CMV-seronegative.

This clone was observed a few times. This chain joins TRBV7-6 and TRBJ2-1; TRBD2 is a possible D gene (7 bases). The CDR3 spans 17 residues. Germline V gene sequence: CDR1 SGHVS, CDR2 FNYEAQ. Trimming took 5 bases from V and 8 from J, leaving 25 bases between them. Written as DNA, the CDR3 is TGTGCCAGCAGCCCCATCCCAACCGGAGGGGGAGGGTATGAGCAGTTCTTC. This encodes CASSPIPTGGGGYEQFF.

J is TRBJ1-5 and V is TRBV5-5; TRBD1 might be the D (5 bases). Germline V gene lookup returns CDR1 SGHKS and CDR2 YYEKEE (reference sequence). V lost 3 bases and J 9 bases, leaving 10 bases between the germline ends. The CDR3 length is 12 residues. The CDR3 region has the DNA TGTGCCAGCAGCTCTGGGGGGGGGCCCCAGCATTTT. Translation: CASSSGGGPQHF.

This chain uses TRBV5-1 with TRBJ1-1; 8 bases line up with TRBD1. After removal of 4 bases from V and 1 base from J, the junction contained 3 bases not matched to a gene. This CDR3 contains 14 residues. The germline gives CDR1 SGHRS, CDR2 YFSETQ. Here the CDR3 reads CASSGTGENTEAFF. The CDR3 DNA sequence: TGCGCCAGCAGCGGGACAGGTGAGAACACTGAAGCTTTCTTT.